What follows is one T cell receptor (beta chain) and its context. This receptor's antigen is unknown. No base qualities exist here, and no much larger clone lies one base off it. According to the study, the label for this sample's time point signals: pre-transplant. Thawed unstimulated PBMCs were stained for CD3, CD4 and CD8 and FACS-sorted into CD3+CD4+ and CD3+CD8+ populations. All 8 studied subjects were randomized to immunosuppression withdrawal. The Qiagen DNeasy Blood and Tissue Kit was used for isolation of genomic DNA. The sample originates from a study of T cell clones after liver transplantation (dated by TCRdb to between 2018 and 2021). For the study in its entirety: ITN030ST, the source of the samples, was a randomized trial that attempted immunosuppression withdrawal within 2 years of liver transplantation. Donor-reactive T cell clones were identified by TCRbeta sequencing following a pre-transplant mixed lymphocyte reaction and were subsequently tracked in post-transplant blood. Third party-reactive TCRbeta sequences from pre-transplant MLRs were also identified as an antigen-independent comparator for donor-reactive sequences. Three of the eight recipients were HCV-positive; the others were transplanted for non-autoimmune, non-viral indications. The subjects received no induction therapy and were kept on standard immunosuppression until randomization at 12-24 months post-transplant. Tolerance meant complete immunosuppression withdrawal for at least one year without liver enzymes rising beyond twice the upper limit of normal. Blood samples were collected pre-transplant, pre-randomization before withdrawal, and post-randomization after either full withdrawal or failed withdrawal. The study cohort included 8 liver transplant recipients, of whom 3 were classified as tolerant and 5 as non-tolerant. Paper-wide results and their limitations: After accounting for repertoire turnover, donor-reactive detection was significantly reduced in 7 of 8 subjects for CD4 and 8 of 8 for CD8. Low numbers of available donor cells limited the measurable donor-reactive repertoire in a couple of subjects. In 5 of 8 subjects, circulating donor-reactive CD4 TCRbeta sequences decreased significantly after transplant, regardless of tolerance or HCV status. Donor-reactive sequences decreased more than third party-reactive sequences, which suggests partial antigen-specific deletion that was not related to withdrawal success. The conclusions were preliminary, being limited by small, heterogeneous patient numbers and by non-standardized post-transplant time points. Because no allograft tissue specimens were available, donor-reactive T cells may have migrated into the graft instead of being deleted.

Using immunoSEQ, frozen genomic DNA was subjected to high-throughput TCRbeta CDR3 sequencing, a process that included PCR amplification, mapping, bias correction and internal controls. Processing in the source paper ran as follows. Productive rearrangements were kept, and unique TCRbeta sequences were defined by CDR3 nucleotide sequence plus V and J gene. For a sequence to be called donor-reactive, it needed a frequency of at least 0.01% and at least 5-fold expansion in CFSE-low cells compared with unstimulated pre-transplant cells. Per-subject minimum frequency thresholds, based on the lowest-template unstimulated sample, ensured at least 90% detection power. Repertoire turnover was measured by Jensen-Shannon divergence between the top 1000 TCRbeta sequences post- and pre-transplant. Two-sided Fisher's exact tests were used to test for changes in how often donor-reactive sequences were detected. Sourced from immuneACCESS, this table was stored by TCRdb with only in-frame sequences that have V and J called. A share of the clones is absent; for the studies checked, an unresolved V gene accounts for under half, and the remainder has no known explanation. V and J calls and clone size follow that table, whereas D and trimming were derived from the DNA. The sample yields roughly 100,000 clones; around 86% were counted once. The top ten clones comprise roughly 0.9% of the sample.

V is pruned by 5 bases and J by 8 bases, leaving 12 bases of the junction without a gene match. The CDR3 holds 15 amino acids from the cysteine to the phenylalanine. The sequence is cut down to CDR3 DNA, 45 bases in frame from base 1. The CDR1 and CDR2 encoded by the germline V gene are SGHTA and FQGNSA. Here the sequenced sample was CD4+ T cells from blood, taken before liver transplant. The TCR sequence derives from a human donor who received a liver transplant. Rearrangement joined TRBV7-2 to TRBJ1-5, with 7 bases matching TRBD1. The CDR3 amino acid sequence is: CASSRTGAPSEPQHF. The nucleotides read TGTGCCAGCAGCCGGACAGGCGCCCCTTCGGAGCCCCAGCATTTT. With all but the CDR3 taken from the reference TRBV7-2 and TRBJ1-5 genes, the full variable domain is: GAGVSQSPSNKVTEKGKDVELRCDPISGHTALYWYRQSLGQGLEFLIYFQGNSAPDKSGLPSDRFSAERTGGSVSTLTIQRTQQEDSAVYLCASSRTGAPSEPQHFGDGTRLSIL.